This TCR beta chain was sequenced during a study of graft-versus-host responses after intestinal transplantation. Study context: Multivisceral, liver-intestinal, or isolated intestinal grafts went to recipients. Induction using anti-thymocyte globulin, followed by tacrolimus and steroids for 2 to 4 years, was given to all recipients.

This CDR3 is built from 12 residues. The germline V gene encodes CDR1 LNHDA and CDR2 SQIVND (reference sequence). Trimming cost V 3 bases and J 6 bases, with 6 bases left between them. Notes on this clone: Its specificity is not known.

The data were produced by immunoSEQ multiplex PCR, yet TCRdb's version contains in-frame clones alone and is incomplete. The table lists about 94,000 clones, 91% of them singletons, with under 0.55% in the top ten. Notes on the study in general: Individuals carrying graft-donor T cell macrochimerism showed high graft-versus-host to host-versus-graft clonal ratios in allografts. Present in recipient marrow, GvH clones included some that appeared first in ileum or blood.

This clonotype was sampled from a human donor who received an intestinal transplant. The starting material was unstimulated CD8+ T cells sorted from spleen or lymph node cells, obtained before intestinal transplant. The chain joins TRBV19 to TRBJ2-1; tentatively, D is TRBD2 (6 bases). For the CDR3, the DNA is TGTGCCAGTAGTATGGGACTCAATGAGCAGTTCTTC. Residues: CASSMGLNEQFF.